In its sample, the clone carrying this T cell receptor beta chain was seen once. Antigen specificity is unknown. The data are from a study of PD-1 blockade in classical Hodgkin lymphoma. The wider study: Patients in the cohort were put on intravenous nivolumab, 3 mg/kg every 2 weeks.

Germline values: CDR1 ENHRY, CDR2 SYGVKD. This CDR3 is built from 16 residues. Between the trimmed V and J ends, which lost 6 bases and 0 bases, there was a span of 16 bases. The time point was: cycle 4 day 1 (C4D1), after less than seven weeks of nivolumab. The patients all showed relapse after autologous stem cell transplantation, while their brentuximab vedotin exposure varied. Findings of the study overall: Complete responders matched newly diagnosed patients in baseline diversity. CD8+ TCR diversity did not rise significantly by C4D1, unlike CD4+. A reduction in baseline TCR diversity was reportedly seen in newly diagnosed patients relative to healthy donors.

Produced via immunoSEQ multiplex PCR; TCRdb's table is partial and in-frame only. Here the sample spans around 50,000 clones, under 80% being singletons. Sequenced here: peripheral blood mononuclear cells (PBMCs), sampled before the fourth cycle of nivolumab. V is TRBV10-3 and J is TRBJ2-3; D tentatively reads TRBD1 or TRBD2 (5 bases each). This sequence was found in a human donor with classical Hodgkin lymphoma. The CDR3: CAISIGPGTSTDTQYF. CDR3 DNA: TGTGCCATCAGCATCGGGCCCGGGACGAGCACAGATACGCAGTATTTT.